The 13 T cell receptor beta chains reported below all come from one sample, sequenced in a study of T cell repertoires in cytomegalovirus infection. These receptors are not linked to any known antigen. TCRdb re-derived calls from the reads in MiXCR, one entry per CDR3 protein. The table includes 900,000 to 950,000 distinct CDR3 sequences, less than 35% detected once. The source was cultured CD8+ T cells from PBMCs, collected from culture after CMV antigen stimulation. These receptor sequences come from a human donor in good health (CMV status not recorded). Some clones in this sample may be carry-over from other donors' samples.

The table lists this clonotype with many counts. The CDR3 sequence is CASSSWDYTEAFF. For the CDR3, the DNA is TGTGCCAGCAGCTCGTGGGACTACACTGAAGCTTTCTTT. The V gene is TRBV7-2, the J gene TRBJ1-1; TRBD1 is a possible D gene (5 bases). V was clipped by 4 bases and J by 3 bases, with 9 bases between them. Germline CDR1 and CDR2: SGHTA and FQGNSA. This CDR3 spans 13 amino acids.

This clonotype was seen more than once but under ten times. V is TRBV4-2 and J is TRBJ1-6; D ambiguous. Germline V gene sequence: CDR1 LGHNA, CDR2 YNFKEQ. V was trimmed by 1 base and J by 5 bases, leaving 12 bases between them. The CDR3 is 16 residues long. The DNA for the CDR3 is TGTGCCAGCAGCCAAGTCGAGGGCAATGATAATTCACCCCTCCACTTT. Amino acids: CASSQVEGNDNSPLHF.

J is TRBJ2-1 and V is TRBV6-2 or TRBV6-3, with D possibly TRBD2 on 5 matching bases. Trimming cost V 7 bases and J 6 bases, with 16 bases left between them. Germline CDR1 reads MNHEY; CDR2 reads SVGEGT. The CDR3 sequence is 14 residues long. CDR3 bases: TGTGCCAGCAAACTAGGAGATGTTCTCAATGAGCAGTTCTTC. Amino acid sequence: CASKLGDVLNEQFF.

In the case of this clonotype: This may come from a read error, since a much larger clone is one base off. The chain is built from TRBV7-6 and TRBJ2-7, with a weak D call TRBD2 (7 bases). The V gene lost 8 bases and the J gene lost 4 bases, with 12 bases spanning the gap. Germline assignment: CDR1 SGHVS and CDR2 FNYEAQ. CDR3 length: 12 residues. CDR3 DNA sequence: TGTGCCAGCGGGGGGGCGGGATACGAGCAGTACTTC. It encodes CASGGAGYEQYF.

This clonotype turned up a few times. The chain employs TRBV28 and TRBJ2-3; TRBD2 matches 7 bases. The CDR3 has 14 amino acids. Germline V CDR1 and CDR2: MDHEN, SYDVKM. The V and J ends lost 5 bases and 0 bases, in that order; junction bases with no gene match: 2. The DNA for the CDR3 is TGTGCCAGCAGTCGACTAGCCAGCACAGATACGCAGTATTTT. Amino acids: CASSRLASTDTQYF.

The chain couples TRBV2 to TRBJ2-5, with 8 nucleotides matching TRBD2. This CDR3 region has 12 residues. Losses at the gene ends were 10 bases for V and 3 bases for J; bases not matched to a gene: 4. In germline, CDR1 is SNHLY, CDR2 FYNNEI. The CDR3 coding sequence is TGTGCCACCCAGACTAGCGAAGAGACCCAGTACTTC. Amino acids: CATQTSEETQYF.

This clonotype occurred many times. V usage is TRBV15 and J usage is TRBJ1-4; 7 nucleotides agree with TRBD1. This CDR3 has 15 amino acids. Germline trimming cut 1 base from V and 8 bases from J; bases unmatched to any gene: 7. Germline V CDR1 and CDR2: LNHNV, YYDKDF (reference sequence). CDR3 sequence: CATSRGEGAREKLFF. CDR3 DNA sequence: TGTGCCACCAGCAGAGGGGAGGGGGCAAGGGAAAAACTGTTTTTT. Full variable domain (rest looked up from reference TRBV15 and TRBJ1-4): DAMVIQNPRYQVTQFGKPVTLSCSQTLNHNVMYWYQQKSSQAPKLLFHYYDKDFNNEADTPDNFQSRRPNTSFCFLDIRSPGLGDTAMYLCATSRGEGAREKLFFGSGTQLSVL.

The V call is TRBV6-1, the J call TRBJ2-2; TRBD1 aligns across 9 bases. CDR1 and CDR2 from the germline V gene are MNHNS and SASEGT. V lost 7 bases, J lost 3 bases, and 6 bases stayed unmatched. The CDR3 is 15 amino acids. DNA for the CDR3: TGTGCCAGCAACAGGGGGCTCGATTACACCGGGGAGCTGTTTTTT. Amino acid sequence: CASNRGLDYTGELFF.

Worth noting for this clonotype: At one end, the junction sequence differs from germline, possibly due to a read error. The chain combines TRBV12-3 or TRBV12-4 with TRBJ1-3; a weak D match, TRBD1 (6 bases). The CDR3 runs to 15 residues. In DNA, the CDR3 is TGTGTCAGCAGTTCCACAGGGTTTACTGGAAACACCATATATTTT. This codes for CVSSSTGFTGNTIYF.

This clonotype was counted ten times or more. J is TRBJ2-3 and V is TRBV7-8; 11 bases align to TRBD2. Germline assignment: CDR1 SGHVS and CDR2 FQNEAQ. The J segment lost 2 bases and the V segment lost 5 bases, leaving 6 bases of the junction unmatched. The CDR3 runs 16 residues. This CDR3 is CASSPRLAGLTDTQYF. The CDR3 region has the DNA TGTGCCAGCAGCCCACGACTAGCGGGGCTCACAGATACGCAGTATTTT.

The chain carries TRBV6-2 or TRBV6-3 and TRBJ2-7; no definite D call. The CDR3 has 16 amino acids. Trimming took off 7 bases at V and 0 bases at J, with 19 bases between the two ends. CDR1 MNHEY and CDR2 SVGEGT come from the germline V gene. The CDR3 here is CASNSLSKGSSYEQYV. CDR3 in DNA: TGTGCCAGCAACTCGCTTTCTAAGGGTAGCTCCTACGAGCAGTACGTC.

The CDR3: CASSVWGGSNQPQHF. As DNA, the CDR3 is TGTGCCAGCAGTGTGTGGGGAGGGAGCAATCAGCCCCAGCATTTT. This chain connects TRBV2 to TRBJ1-5; D ambiguous. V gave up 4 bases and J gave up 1 base, with 11 bases separating them. The length of the CDR3 is 15 residues. Germline V lookup: CDR1 SNHLY, CDR2 FYNNEI.

The chain employs TRBV12-3 or TRBV12-4 and TRBJ1-3, with D tentatively TRBD1 (5 bases). The germline V and J ends were trimmed by 6 bases and 1 base, with 16 bases remaining between them. The CDR3 length is 16 residues. CDR3 region: CASSSNGGLSGNTIYF. The CDR3 DNA sequence: TGTGCCAGCAGCTCGAACGGGGGTTTGTCTGGAAACACCATATATTTT.